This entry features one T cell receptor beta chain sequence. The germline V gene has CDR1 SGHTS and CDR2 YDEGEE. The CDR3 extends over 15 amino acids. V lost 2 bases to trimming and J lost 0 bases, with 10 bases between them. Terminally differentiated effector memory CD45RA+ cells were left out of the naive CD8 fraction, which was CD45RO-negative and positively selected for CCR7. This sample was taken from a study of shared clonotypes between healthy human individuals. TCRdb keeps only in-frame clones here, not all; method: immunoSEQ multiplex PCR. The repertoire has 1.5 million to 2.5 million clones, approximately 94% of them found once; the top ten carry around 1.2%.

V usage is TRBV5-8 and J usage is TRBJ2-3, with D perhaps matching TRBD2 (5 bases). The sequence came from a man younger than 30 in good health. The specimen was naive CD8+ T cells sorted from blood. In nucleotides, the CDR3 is TGTGCCAGCAGCTTTGGGCTAGCTAGCACAGATACGCAGTATTTT. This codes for CASSFGLASTDTQYF.